This entry lists 18 T cell receptor beta chains sequenced from one sample in a study of cytotoxic CD8 clonotypes in ibrutinib-treated CLL. TCRdb keeps only in-frame clones here, not all; method: immunoSEQ multiplex PCR. The sample yields 60,000 to 75,000 clones, about nine tenths seen once. The sequenced sample was PBMCs, obtained after 12 months of ibrutinib treatment. The receptors come from a human donor with chronic lymphocytic leukemia.

The gene calls are TRBV7-9 and TRBJ1-1; D may be TRBD1 (5 bases). Between the trimmed V and J ends, which lost 5 bases and 4 bases, there was a span of 26 bases. Per germline, CDR1 SEHNR and CDR2 FQNEAQ (reference sequence). The CDR3 is made up of 18 amino acids. The CDR3 DNA follows: TGTGCCAGCAGCGGGGCCTCTGTAGGGTATGGAGTGCGCACTGAAGCTTTCTTT. As protein: CASSGASVGYGVRTEAFF.

This chain joins TRBV30 and TRBJ1-2; TRBD1 matches at 11 bases. Germline V gives CDR1 GTSNPN, CDR2 SVGIG (reference sequence). With V trimmed by 5 bases and J by 8 bases, 4 bases remained unmatched. This CDR3 spans 12 amino acids. As DNA, the CDR3 is TGTGCCTGGGGACAGGGGGCAGGGGGCTACACCTTC. It codes for CAWGQGAGGYTF.

This clone was picked up a small number of times. V gene TRBV7-9 combines with J gene TRBJ2-7; no firm D call. In germline, CDR1 is SEHNR, CDR2 FQNEAQ (reference sequence). This CDR3 is built from 14 residues. Trimming stripped 8 bases from V and 2 bases from J, with 16 bases between. Here the CDR3 reads CASSSRLGTYEQYF. The CDR3 DNA reads TGTGCCAGCTCAAGCCGGCTGGGCACCTACGAGCAGTACTTC.

This chain links TRBV5-1 with TRBJ2-5; no clear D. V shed 0 bases and J shed 2 bases, with 5 bases lying between them. This CDR3 region has 13 residues. From germline, CDR1 is SGHRS and CDR2 YFSETQ. As DNA, the CDR3 is TGCGCCAGCAGCTTGGACACTCAAGAGACCCAGTACTTC. This translates into CASSLDTQETQYF.

As for this clone: The same CDR3 also results from other DNA sequences found in this sample. The rearrangement links TRBV5-1 to TRBJ2-5; no clear D gene. CDR1 is SGHRS, CDR2 YFSETQ, per germline. Trimming cost V 0 bases and J 4 bases, with 4 bases left between them. The CDR3 is made up of 12 amino acids. CDR3 DNA: TGCGCCAGCAGCTTGGTGGGAGAGACCCAGTACTTC. Its protein product is CASSLVGETQYF.

The chain links TRBV19 to TRBJ2-7, with D possibly TRBD1 on 5 matching bases. This CDR3 has 14 residues. The germline V gene has CDR1 LNHDA and CDR2 SQIVND (reference sequence). The V gene lost 7 bases and the J gene lost 1 base, with 14 bases spanning the gap. The CDR3 reads CASKGAGESYEQYF. The CDR3, as DNA: TGTGCCAGTAAAGGGGCAGGAGAGTCCTACGAGCAGTACTTC.

This rearrangement joins TRBV5-1 to TRBJ1-2; D is perhaps TRBD1 (6 bases). The CDR3 consists of 15 residues. CDR1 and CDR2 (germline): SGHRS, YFSETQ. V lost 4 bases and J 6 bases, leaving 19 bases between the germline ends. CDR3 residues: CASSVDGGSNDGYTF. CDR3 in DNA: TGCGCCAGCAGCGTGGACGGGGGCTCGAATGATGGCTACACCTTC.

This chain links TRBV5-1 with TRBJ1-1, with 8 bases lining up with TRBD1. Germline assignment: CDR1 SGHRS and CDR2 YFSETQ. This CDR3 has 10 amino acids. V dropped 7 bases and J dropped 10; count of bases not matched to a gene: 3. The CDR3, as DNA: TGCGCCAGCTCAGGACAGGGAGCTTTCTTT. The encoded protein is CASSGQGAFF.

CDR3 coding DNA: TGTGCCAGCTCGGACAGTTACTATGGCTACACCTTC. This sequence encodes CASSDSYYGYTF. The V gene is TRBV6-1, the J gene TRBJ1-2; possibly TRBD1 for D (6 bases). The CDR3 is 12 residues long. The germline V gene encodes CDR1 MNHNS and CDR2 SASEGT. The ends were cut back, 8 bases at V and 3 bases at J, with 10 bases in the middle.

This rearrangement joins TRBV2 to TRBJ1-1, with a possible D match to TRBD1 (5 bases). The CDR3 is made up of 15 amino acids. The germline V gene has CDR1 SNHLY and CDR2 FYNNEI. Deletions cut 6 bases from V and 5 bases from J, with 19 bases between. In nucleotides, the CDR3 is TGTGCCAGCAGGGCCTGGGGGGAAGGGAGTACTGAAGCTTTCTTT. This gives the protein CASRAWGEGSTEAFF.

V and J are TRBV19 and TRBJ1-1; D is perhaps TRBD1 (5 bases). V lost 5 bases and J lost 1, with 11 bases in between. Germline CDR1 LNHDA, CDR2 SQIVND (reference sequence). This CDR3 region has 14 residues. The CDR3 DNA reads as TGTGCCAGTAGTTTCGAGACAGCGAACACTGAAGCTTTCTTT. It yields the protein CASSFETANTEAFF. The full variable domain, in which reference TRBV19 and TRBJ1-1 provide the parts outside the CDR3, is DGGITQSPKYLFRKEGQNVTLSCEQNLNHDAMYWYRQDPGQGLRLIYYSQIVNDFQKGDIAEGYSVSREKKESFPLTVTSAQKNPTAFYLCASSFETANTEAFFGQGTRLTVV.

The chain carries TRBV11-2 and TRBJ1-1, with D possibly being TRBD1 (5 bases). Trimming left V 3 bases short and J 3 bases short, with 11 bases between. CDR1 SGHAT and CDR2 FQNNGV come from the germline V gene. There are 14 residues in the CDR3. CDR3 nucleotide sequence: TGTGCCAGCAGCTTGGCGGGGGGGTACACTGAAGCTTTCTTT. Residues: CASSLAGGYTEAFF.

The V and J genes are TRBV7-3 and TRBJ1-1, with D uncertain. The V and J ends lost 2 bases and 5 bases respectively, with 9 bases between them. Germline lookup yields CDR1 SGHTA and CDR2 FQGTGA. This CDR3 region has 13 residues. This CDR3 is CASSLDSGTEAFF. CDR3 coding DNA: TGTGCCAGCAGCTTAGATTCCGGAACTGAAGCTTTCTTT.

The DNA of the CDR3 is TGCGCCAGCAGCCAGACGGGGACTAGGTCCGGGGAGCAGTTCTTC. Translation gives CASSQTGTRSGEQFF. The chain carries TRBV4-3 and TRBJ2-1; 8 bases align to TRBD2. V gave up 3 bases and J gave up 10 bases; unmatched junction bases: 11. Germline CDR1 is LGHNA and CDR2 is YSLEER. The CDR3 sequence is 15 residues long.

Written as DNA, the CDR3 is TGTGCCAGCAGCTTATCCGGGTCCACAGATACGCAGTATTTT. It specifies CASSLSGSTDTQYF. The chain employs TRBV7-3 and TRBJ2-3; unclear D gene. Per germline, CDR1 SGHTA and CDR2 FQGTGA. V was clipped by 2 bases and J by 2 bases, with 8 bases between them. The length of the CDR3 is 14 residues.

The J gene is TRBJ2-7, the V gene TRBV5-5; D perhaps matches TRBD2 (6 bases). There are 13 residues in the CDR3. Per germline, CDR1 SGHKS and CDR2 YYEKEE (reference sequence). Trimming stripped 4 bases from V and 0 bases from J, with 8 bases between. The CDR3 loop is CASSMGGSYEQYF. The DNA for the CDR3 is TGTGCCAGCAGCATGGGGGGCTCCTACGAGCAGTACTTC.

Only a few counts were recorded for this clone. The gene calls are TRBV29-1 and TRBJ1-2; D not certain. This CDR3 region has 12 residues. Germline values: CDR1 SQVTM, CDR2 ANQGSEA. V dropped 4 bases and J dropped 8 bases, with 14 bases sitting between them. The CDR3 sequence: CSVVQPSQGYTF. CDR3 nucleotides: TGCAGCGTTGTACAGCCTTCTCAGGGCTACACCTTC.

The chain carries TRBV7-9 and TRBJ2-2; 12 positions match TRBD2. Trimming removed 5 bases from V and 6 bases from J; junction bases left unmatched: 4. Germline CDR1 SEHNR, CDR2 FQNEAQ (reference sequence). CDR3 length equals 15 residues. CDR3 residues: CASSILAGGPGELFF. DNA of the CDR3: TGTGCCAGCAGCATCCTAGCGGGAGGGCCCGGGGAGCTGTTTTTT. Combining the CDR3 with reference TRBV7-9 and TRBJ2-2 gives the whole variable domain DTGVSQNPRHKITKRGQNVTFRCDPISEHNRLYWYRQTLGQGPEFLTYFQNEAQLEKSRLLSDRFSAERPKGSFSTLEIQRTEQGDSAMYLCASSILAGGPGELFFGEGSRLTVL.